The next 28 T cell receptor beta chains were all read from a single sample in a study of cytotoxic CD8 clonotypes in ibrutinib-treated CLL (dated by TCRdb to about 2021). Receptors were amplified or captured by the immunoSEQ multiplex PCR assay. TCRdb's version of the immuneACCESS table is confined to in-frame rearrangements and falls short of the full clone set. An unresolved V gene accounts for under half of the shortfall where checked; the remainder is of unknown origin. The sample table holds over 70,000 clones, of which about 86% were seen once. Of the sample, about 5.8% is held by the ten largest clones. The sequences come from PBMCs, collected before ibrutinib treatment. These TCRs come from a human donor with chronic lymphocytic leukemia.

The rearrangement links TRBV6-6 to TRBJ2-3; TRBD2 matches 7 bases. CDR1 is MNHNY, CDR2 SVGAGI, per germline (reference sequence). The CDR3 spans 15 residues. V shed 9 bases and J 3 bases; nucleotides not matched to a gene: 12. As DNA, the CDR3 is TGTGCCAGTCTTATGTCGGGAGGAGGGACAGATACGCAGTATTTT. Residues: CASLMSGGGTDTQYF.

The chain combines TRBV12-5 with TRBJ2-1; 10 nucleotides agree with TRBD2. The CDR3 consists of 18 residues. Germline loops: CDR1 LGHNT, CDR2 FRNRAP. Trimming at V came to 2 bases and at J to 1 base, leaving 8 bases not matched to a gene. The CDR3 DNA follows: TGTGCTAGTGGTTTGTCAGCGGGAGGGCCTTCTTCCTACAATGAGCAGTTCTTC. Translation: CASGLSAGGPSSYNEQFF.

This clone is a singleton in its sample. The rearrangement uses TRBV4-1 and TRBJ1-5; 9 positions match TRBD1. CDR3 length: 15 amino acids. Germline lookup yields CDR1 MGHRA and CDR2 YSYEKL. With V trimmed by 2 bases and J by 5 bases, 4 bases remained unmatched. CDR3 sequence: CASSQWTGADQPQHF. CDR3 sequence (DNA): TGCGCCAGCAGCCAATGGACAGGGGCAGATCAGCCCCAGCATTTT.

The V call is TRBV10-3, the J call TRBJ1-6, with D tentatively TRBD1 (6 bases). Trimming stripped 3 bases from V and 4 bases from J, with 10 bases between. CDR1 is ENHRY, CDR2 SYGVKD, per germline. CDR3 length equals 15 residues. The CDR3 sequence is CAISDIQGYNSPLHF. DNA for the CDR3: TGTGCCATCAGTGACATCCAGGGGTATAATTCACCCCTCCACTTT.

CDR3 sequence reads: CASSPGDSQTIQYF. As DNA, the CDR3 is TGTGCCAGCAGCCCCGGGGACAGCCAGACCATTCAGTACTTC. The chain employs TRBV9 and TRBJ2-4; 7 positions match TRBD1. The CDR3 is 14 residues long. CDR1 SGDLS and CDR2 YYNGEE come from the germline V gene. V trimming: 4 bases; J trimming: 9 bases; junction bases outside the gene matches: 10.

The chain uses TRBV10-2 and TRBJ2-7; TRBD1 matches at 9 bases. Germline CDR1 is WSHSY and CDR2 is SAAADI. V dropped 6 bases and J dropped 2; count of bases not matched to a gene: 11. The length of the CDR3 is 16 residues. The CDR3 spells CASSGQGSLIAYEQYF. In DNA form, the CDR3 reads TGCGCCAGCAGCGGACAGGGGTCCTTAATAGCCTACGAGCAGTACTTC.

CDR3 amino acids: CASGRQGGQPQHF. CDR3 nucleotide sequence: TGTGCTAGTGGACGACAGGGCGGGCAGCCCCAGCATTTT. This chain uses TRBV12-5 with TRBJ1-5; TRBD1 aligns across 7 bases. The germline V gene has CDR1 LGHNT and CDR2 FRNRAP. This CDR3 has 13 amino acids. The V segment lost 6 bases and the J segment 7 bases; nucleotides outside the gene matches: 6.

The V and J genes are TRBV9 and TRBJ2-7; D could derive from TRBD1 or TRBD2 (5 bases each). Trimming removed 0 bases from V and 2 bases from J, with 12 bases in between. From germline, CDR1 is SGDLS and CDR2 YYNGEE. CDR3 length: 15 amino acids. CDR3 residues: CASSVDSLGAYEQYF. CDR3 coding DNA: TGTGCCAGCAGCGTAGATAGTCTGGGGGCCTACGAGCAGTACTTC.

This sequence joins TRBV5-1 and TRBJ2-1; 8 positions agree with TRBD2. The CDR3 contains 17 residues. V lost 0 bases, J lost 0 bases, and 5 bases stayed unmatched. The germline CDR1 and CDR2 sequences are SGHRS and YFSETQ. CDR3 nucleotide sequence: TGCGCCAGCAGCTTGGGTCCGGCGGGAGGCTCCTACAATGAGCAGTTCTTC. Translated, it gives CASSLGPAGGSYNEQFF.

The V gene is TRBV18, the J gene TRBJ1-2; TRBD1 matches at 10 bases. The CDR3 runs 16 residues. The ends lost 6 bases at V and 6 bases at J; junction bases unmatched: 13. Germline CDR1 KGHSH, CDR2 LQKENI. CDR3 bases: TGTGCCAGCTCGCGTTCGCAGGGGGACAGGGGTAATGGCTACACCTTC. Translating it yields CASSRSQGDRGNGYTF.

V usage is TRBV4-2 and J usage is TRBJ2-5; 9 nucleotides match TRBD2. J was trimmed by 3 bases and V by 6 bases; bases with no gene match: 17. CDR1 is LGHNA, CDR2 YNFKEQ, per germline. CDR3 size: 18 residues. The CDR3 DNA reads as TGTGCCAGCAGTCGTACGGGGAAAGGTAGCGGGAGTGAAGAGACCCAGTACTTC. Translating it yields CASSRTGKGSGSEETQYF.

The chain recombines TRBV11-1 with TRBJ2-1, with a possible D match to TRBD1 (5 bases). Trimming stripped 5 bases from V and 4 bases from J, with 15 bases between. Germline CDR1 is SGHAT and CDR2 is FQDESV (reference sequence). This CDR3 is built from 15 residues. The CDR3 region is CASSPLGQGYNEQFF. CDR3 nucleotides: TGTGCCAGCAGCCCCCTTGGGCAGGGATACAATGAGCAGTTCTTC.

The chain carries TRBV6-5 and TRBJ2-1; weak D call: TRBD2 (6 bases). V was trimmed by 5 bases and J by 10 bases, leaving 18 bases between them. The CDR3 is 14 amino acids. Germline CDR1 is MNHEY and CDR2 is SVGAGI. The CDR3 DNA reads TGTGCCAGCAGTCCCGACGGGCCGGCGGGGGAGCAGTTCTTC. As protein: CASSPDGPAGEQFF.

The V call is TRBV6-6, the J call TRBJ2-1; D call uncertain. Germline V gene lookup returns CDR1 MNHNY and CDR2 SVGAGI (reference sequence). V was shortened by 9 bases and J by 4 bases, with 19 bases between the two germline ends. The CDR3 contains 15 residues. The CDR3, as DNA: TGTGCCAGTACTCGGCGTAGACTTGGGTACAATGAGCAGTTCTTC. It specifies CASTRRRLGYNEQFF.

V usage is TRBV5-1 and J usage is TRBJ2-7; the D gene is possibly TRBD1 (5 bases). The CDR3 is made up of 15 amino acids. The germline V gene encodes CDR1 SGHRS and CDR2 YFSETQ. Trimming removed 5 bases from V and 2 bases from J, with 17 bases in between. Here the CDR3 reads CASSPTEIPTYEQYF. DNA of the CDR3: TGCGCCAGCAGTCCGACAGAAATCCCCACCTACGAGCAGTACTTC.

The chain employs TRBV2 and TRBJ1-5; D remains ambiguous. Trimming pared 6 bases from V and 6 bases from J, leaving 18 bases between. Looked up from germline, CDR1 is SNHLY and CDR2 is FYNNEI. The CDR3 runs to 15 residues. The CDR3 DNA reads TGTGCCAGCAGCCGGGTGGACCCCCGGGCTCAGCCCCAGCATTTT. This encodes CASSRVDPRAQPQHF.

This sequence joins TRBV5-1 and TRBJ2-1; possible D gene TRBD2, 6 bases. V shed 1 base and J shed 3 bases, with 11 bases lying between them. The CDR3 spans 15 residues. Germline V lookup: CDR1 SGHRS, CDR2 YFSETQ. The CDR3 loop is CASSLYGTGYNEQFF. Written as DNA, the CDR3 is TGCGCCAGCAGCTTGTACGGGACTGGCTACAATGAGCAGTTCTTC.

This chain uses TRBV4-1 with TRBJ1-2; D possibly corresponds to TRBD1 (5 bases). Germline V gives CDR1 MGHRA, CDR2 YSYEKL. The CDR3 has 16 residues. V lost 3 bases and J 5 bases, leaving 19 bases between the germline ends. Here the CDR3 reads CASSHPKGRGSYGYTF. The CDR3 nucleotides are TGCGCCAGCAGCCATCCCAAAGGAAGGGGTTCGTATGGCTACACCTTC.

The CDR3 DNA reads as TGTGCCAGCAGCGTAAAGTCGGGTGGACTGGAGCAGTTCTTC. Translation: CASSVKSGGLEQFF. The V and J genes are TRBV7-6 and TRBJ2-1, with D possibly matching TRBD2 (5 bases). The V gene's germline CDR1 is SGHVS and CDR2 FNYEAQ. V lost 5 bases and J lost 10, with 18 bases in between. This CDR3 is 14 amino acids long.

The rearrangement uses TRBV6-1 and TRBJ2-7; the match to TRBD1 covers 11 bases. The CDR3 contains 16 residues. Per the germline V gene, CDR1 is MNHNS and CDR2 is SASEGT. V lost 0 bases and J lost 2; bases outside the gene matches: 3. The CDR3 loop is CASSEAWTGGTYEQYF. CDR3 DNA: TGTGCCAGCAGTGAAGCGTGGACAGGGGGCACCTACGAGCAGTACTTC.

The V and J genes are TRBV18 and TRBJ2-2; D may correspond to TRBD1 or TRBD2 (5 bases each). This CDR3 region has 15 residues. V gave up 1 base and J gave up 4 bases, with 10 bases separating them. CDR1 and CDR2 from the germline V gene are KGHSH and LQKENI. For the CDR3, the DNA is TGTGCCAGCTCACCACAGGGGACGGGCACCGGGGAGCTGTTTTTT. It encodes CASSPQGTGTGELFF.

J is TRBJ2-7 and V is TRBV7-9; TRBD1 agrees at 9 bases. The CDR3 length is 18 residues. CDR1 and CDR2 (germline): SEHNR, FQNEAQ (reference sequence). Trimming cost V 4 bases and J 3 bases; bases outside gene matches: 16. CDR3 amino acids: CASSSDPGQGRSFYEQYF. The CDR3 DNA reads TGTGCCAGCAGCTCAGATCCGGGACAGGGCAGGTCCTTCTACGAGCAGTACTTC.

V usage is TRBV5-1 and J usage is TRBJ1-2, with unresolved D. The CDR3 spans 14 residues. Per germline, CDR1 SGHRS and CDR2 YFSETQ. Trimming left V 6 bases short and J 4 bases short, with 16 bases between. The CDR3, as DNA: TGCGCCAGCAATCCTGGCGACATCTTCTATGGCTACACCTTC. Translated: CASNPGDIFYGYTF.

This sequence joins TRBV19 and TRBJ1-1; D perhaps matches TRBD1 (6 bases). V was clipped by 6 bases and J by 4 bases, with 21 bases between them. Germline V gives CDR1 LNHDA, CDR2 SQIVND (reference sequence). CDR3 length: 16 amino acids. For the CDR3, the DNA is TGTGCCAGTAGGCAGGAATCACAGGGTTATGGCACTGAAGCTTTCTTT. It encodes CASRQESQGYGTEAFF.

The chain uses TRBV11-2 and TRBJ2-5; TRBD1 matches 7 bases. The junction had 13 bases not matched to a gene; V was cut back by 4 bases and J by 2 bases. Germline assignment: CDR1 SGHAT and CDR2 FQNNGV. The CDR3 is 17 residues long. The CDR3, as DNA: TGTGCCAGCAGCTCTAACTTACAGACAGGGAGACAAGAGACCCAGTACTTC. Residues: CASSSNLQTGRQETQYF.

The rearrangement links TRBV7-2 to TRBJ2-3; 11 nucleotides agree with TRBD2. CDR1 and CDR2 (germline): SGHTA, FQGNSA. J was trimmed by 5 bases and V by 4 bases; bases with no gene match: 5. The CDR3 is 15 amino acids. The CDR3 nucleotides read TGTGCCAGCAGCTCCATAGCGGGAGGGGGAGATACGCAGTATTTT. Protein sequence: CASSSIAGGGDTQYF. Supplemented by reference TRBV7-2 and TRBJ2-3, the full variable domain reads GAGVSQSPSNKVTEKGKDVELRCDPISGHTALYWYRQSLGQGLEFLIYFQGNSAPDKSGLPSDRFSAERTGGSVSTLTIQRTQQEDSAVYLCASSSIAGGGDTQYFGPGTRLTVL.

The V gene is TRBV11-3, the J gene TRBJ2-7; D not resolved. V gave up 2 bases and J gave up 2 bases, with 13 bases separating them. CDR1 SGHNT and CDR2 YENEEA come from the germline V gene. This CDR3 spans 15 amino acids. The CDR3 is CASSLSTALTYEQYF. CDR3 coding DNA: TGTGCCAGCAGCTTATCTACAGCGCTTACCTACGAGCAGTACTTC.

CDR3: CASRDGTGVFDEQYF. The CDR3 DNA reads TGCGCCAGCAGGGACGGGACAGGGGTGTTCGACGAGCAGTACTTC. The rearrangement uses TRBV5-1 and TRBJ2-7; 10 bases align to TRBD1. The CDR3 consists of 15 residues. Germline CDR1 reads SGHRS; CDR2 reads YFSETQ. After removal of 5 bases from V and 5 bases from J, the junction contained 10 bases not matched to a gene.